The present TCR beta chain was sequenced within a study of tumor-infiltrating lymphocytes in primary liver carcinoma. Study summary: The patient population consisted of men and women between 30 and 69 years of age. Study-level findings and limits: The top-250-clone fraction was significantly higher in tumors than in blood (p = 0.039).

The CDR3 consists of 15 residues. Germline-derived CDR1 and CDR2 are MDHEN and SYDVKM. TCR beta cDNA was prepared out of roughly 490 ng total RNA by means of a constant-region primer. For TCR beta, libraries were produced by three nested multiplex PCR rounds using slightly modified ARM-PCR. Each of the first two PCR rounds ran nine to ten cycles with TRBV1-TRBV30 forward and C-beta reverse primers. TCRdb used MiXCR to reprocess the multiplex PCR reads, holding one entry per CDR3 protein. The profile shows around 26,000 distinct CDR3 sequences, around 79% of them singletons. Between about 19 and 34 mg of unsorted bulk tissue served as the source from which RNA and DNA were co-extracted. Sampling of each tumor involved five separate regions. Points on this clonotype: What it binds is not known. Germline is not matched at one junction end, which may reflect a read error.

The rearrangement joins TRBV28 to TRBJ2-3; maybe TRBD2 (7 bases). The source of this sequence is a middle-aged man with primary liver carcinoma and hepatitis B virus infection. Sample: liver tumor tissue from sampling region 3. The subset: tumor region T3, left-lateral pole. CDR3 coding DNA: TGTGCCGGCAGTTTAGGGGGACTAAGCACCGATACGCAGTATTTT. Translation gives CAGSLGGLSTDTQYF.